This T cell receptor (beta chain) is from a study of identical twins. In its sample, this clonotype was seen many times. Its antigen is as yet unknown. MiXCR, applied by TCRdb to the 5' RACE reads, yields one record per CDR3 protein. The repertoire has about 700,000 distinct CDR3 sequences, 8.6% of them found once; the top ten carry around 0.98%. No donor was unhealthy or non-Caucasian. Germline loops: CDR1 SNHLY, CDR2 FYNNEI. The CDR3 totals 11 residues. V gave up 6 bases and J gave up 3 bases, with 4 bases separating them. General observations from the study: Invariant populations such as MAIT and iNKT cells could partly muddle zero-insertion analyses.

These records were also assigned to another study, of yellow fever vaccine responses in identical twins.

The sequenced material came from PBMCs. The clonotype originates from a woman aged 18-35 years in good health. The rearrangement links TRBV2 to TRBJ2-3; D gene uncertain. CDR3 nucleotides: TGTGCCAGCAGGCAAACAGATACGCAGTATTTT. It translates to CASRQTDTQYF.